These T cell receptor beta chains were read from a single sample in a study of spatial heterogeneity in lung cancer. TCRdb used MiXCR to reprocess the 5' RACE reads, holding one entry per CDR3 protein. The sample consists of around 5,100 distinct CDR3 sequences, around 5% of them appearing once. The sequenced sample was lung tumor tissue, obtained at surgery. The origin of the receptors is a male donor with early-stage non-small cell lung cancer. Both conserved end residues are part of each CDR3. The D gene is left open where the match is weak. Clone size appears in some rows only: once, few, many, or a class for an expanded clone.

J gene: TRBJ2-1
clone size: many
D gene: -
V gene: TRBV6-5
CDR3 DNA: TGTGCCAGCAGTTACAGGACAGCCACCTACAATGAGCAGTTCTTC
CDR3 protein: CASSYRTATYNEQFF

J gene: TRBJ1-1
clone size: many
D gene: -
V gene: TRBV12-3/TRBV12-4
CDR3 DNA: TGTGCCAGCAGTACGTACAGGGAGTCGGGGACTGAAGCTTTCTTT
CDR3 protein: CASSTYRESGTEAFF

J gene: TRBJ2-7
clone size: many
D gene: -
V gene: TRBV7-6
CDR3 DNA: TGTGCCAACAGCTTTCGCCAACGCTACGAGCAGTACTTC
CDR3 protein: CANSFRQRYEQYF

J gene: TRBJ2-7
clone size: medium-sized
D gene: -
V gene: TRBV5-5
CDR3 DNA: TGTGCCAGCAGCTTGGGACAGTCCTACGAGCAGTACTTC
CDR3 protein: CASSLGQSYEQYF

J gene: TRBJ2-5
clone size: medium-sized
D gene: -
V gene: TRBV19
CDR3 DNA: TGTGCCAAATGCGGGACACCCCAAGAGACCCAGTACTTC
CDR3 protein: CAKCGTPQETQYF

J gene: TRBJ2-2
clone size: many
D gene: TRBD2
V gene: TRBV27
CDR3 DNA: TGTGCCAGCAGTCACCTAGCGGGGAGAAGGGACACCGGGGAGCTGTTTTTT
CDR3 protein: CASSHLAGRRDTGELFF

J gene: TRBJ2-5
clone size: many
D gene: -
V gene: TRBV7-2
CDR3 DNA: TGTGCCAGCAGCTTAGTCTTACAAGAGACCCAGTACTTC
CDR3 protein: CASSLVLQETQYF

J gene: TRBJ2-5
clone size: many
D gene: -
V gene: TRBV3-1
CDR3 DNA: TGTGCCAGCAGCTGGCAGGGCCTAGGGGGGTTTTTGGACGAGACCCAGTACTTC
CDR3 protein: CASSWQGLGGFLDETQYF

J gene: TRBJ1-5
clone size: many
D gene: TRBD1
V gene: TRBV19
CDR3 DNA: TGTGCCAGTAGTCCCGGACAGGGGGTCAATCAGCCCCAGCATTTT
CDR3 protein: CASSPGQGVNQPQHF

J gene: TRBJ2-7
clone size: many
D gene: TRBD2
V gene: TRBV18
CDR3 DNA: TGTGCCAGCTCATCAGCTAGCGGGGTCTACGAGCAGTACTTC
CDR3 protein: CASSSASGVYEQYF

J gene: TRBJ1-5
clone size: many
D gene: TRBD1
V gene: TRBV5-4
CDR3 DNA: TGTGCCAGCAGCTTCGGTACAGGGGGTGATCAGCCCCAGCATTTT
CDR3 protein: CASSFGTGGDQPQHF

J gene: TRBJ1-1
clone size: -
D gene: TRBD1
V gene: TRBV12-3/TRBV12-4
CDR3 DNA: TGTGCCAGCAGTTTAGAGGCAGGGGGCACTGAAGCTTTCTTT
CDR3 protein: CASSLEAGGTEAFF

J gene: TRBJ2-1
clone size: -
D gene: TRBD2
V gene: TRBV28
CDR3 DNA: TGTGCCAGCAGTTTGCGGCGGGAGGAATACAATGAGCAGTTCTTC
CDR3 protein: CASSLRREEYNEQFF

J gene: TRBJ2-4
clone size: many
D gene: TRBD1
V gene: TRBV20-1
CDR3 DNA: TGCAGTGCTAGGAGGCAGGGGGACATTCAGTACTTC
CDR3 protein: CSARRQGDIQYF

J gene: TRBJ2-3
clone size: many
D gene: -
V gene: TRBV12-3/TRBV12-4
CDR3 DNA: TGTGCCAGCAGTTTCACAGATACGCAGTATTTT
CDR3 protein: CASSFTDTQYF

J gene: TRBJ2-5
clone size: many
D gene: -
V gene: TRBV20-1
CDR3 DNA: TGCAGTGCTAGGTACATAAATCAAGAGACCCAGTACTTC
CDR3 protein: CSARYINQETQYF

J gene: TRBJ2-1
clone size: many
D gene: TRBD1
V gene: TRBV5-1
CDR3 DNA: TGCGCCAGCAGCCCCGGGACAGTCCCATCGTACAATGAGCAGTTCTTC
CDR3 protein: CASSPGTVPSYNEQFF

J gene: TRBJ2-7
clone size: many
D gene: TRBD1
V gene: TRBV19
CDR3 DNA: TGTGCCAGTAGTATTTCCATCGGGACAGGGAACGAGCAGTACTTC
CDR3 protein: CASSISIGTGNEQYF

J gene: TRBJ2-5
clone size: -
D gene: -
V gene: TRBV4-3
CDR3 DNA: TGCGCCAGCAGCCAAGAGGCGTCAGGCCGGACCCAGTACTTC
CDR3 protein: CASSQEASGRTQYF

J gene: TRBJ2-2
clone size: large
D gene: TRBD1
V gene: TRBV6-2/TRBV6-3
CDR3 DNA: TGTGCCTGCAGGGGGACAGGGGGCCGGGAGCTGTTTTTT
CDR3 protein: CACRGTGGRELFF

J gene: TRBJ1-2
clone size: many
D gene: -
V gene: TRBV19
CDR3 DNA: TGTGCCAGTAGTTTGGACGGATATGGCTACACCTTC
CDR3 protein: CASSLDGYGYTF